This T cell receptor (beta chain) appears in the sequencing data of a study of CXCR3-negative and CXCR3-positive naive CD8 T cells. Study-wide findings and caveats: Partial loss of CXCR3 expression followed cryopreservation; most assays used fresh PBMCs. Relative to CXCR3-negative naive cells, CXCR3-positive naive cells had more hydrophobic TRB CDR3s.

As for this clonotype: The antigen remains undetermined.

In triplicate, each CD8+ T cell subset was sorted at more than 250,000 cells per replicate. CD45RO-CCR7+CD27+CD95- marked naive CD8+ T cells. Libraries were UMI-labeled 5' RACE TRB cDNA. From the 5' RACE reads, TCRdb lists one entry per CDR3 protein and no DNA. The listing records 130,000 or so distinct CDR3 sequences. The sample taken for sequencing was naive CXCR3+ CD8+ T cells from blood. Subset described: CD45RO-CCR7+CD27+CD95- naive CD8+ T cells expressing CXCR3 (TNR3+). This clonotype was sampled from a human donor in good health. Some clones in this sample may be carry-over from other donors' samples.

The CDR3 reads CASSLSASAAYNEQFF. The J gene is TRBJ2-1, the V gene TRBV7-8. CDR1 and CDR2 (germline): SGHVS, FQNEAQ. This CDR3 has 16 residues.